The rows below give T cell receptor beta chains drawn from one sample of a study of vaccination and CD4 T cells after COVID-19. One entry per CDR3 protein, called by TCRdb with MiXCR from the PCR reads. The table records about 4,500 distinct CDR3 sequences, approximately 59% of them present only once. Their cognate antigens are unknown. The sequenced sample consisted of CD4+ T cells from blood, cultured in vitro. These TCRs come from a human donor in good health. Both conserved end residues are part of each CDR3. D genes are given only for firm matches. Only part of the rows carry a size: once, few, many, or a class if the clone is expanded.

>.|TRBV28|.|TRBJ1-1|13
TGTGCCAGCAGTTTTCGGCAGAACACTGAAGCTTTCTTT
CASSFRQNTEAFF
>few|TRBV20-1|TRBD2|TRBJ2-5|16
TGCAGTGCTAGAGCTGGACTAGCGGGGGTTATTGGGACCCAGTACTTC
CSARAGLAGVIGTQYF
>.|TRBV20-1|.|TRBJ2-3|13
TGCAGTGCGGGTGGGGGTCACACAGATACGCAGTATTTT
CSAGGGHTDTQYF
>.|TRBV12-3/TRBV12-4|TRBD1|TRBJ1-5|16
TGTGCCAGCAGTACCCGGACAGGGGCGATCAATCAGCCCCAGCATTTT
CASSTRTGAINQPQHF
>.|TRBV2|.|TRBJ1-4|15
TGTGCCAGCAGCGCCAGTCTCGCTGGTAATGAAAAACTGTTTTTT
CASSASLAGNEKLFF
>.|TRBV28|TRBD1|TRBJ2-7|14
TGTGCCAGCAGTTCCCCCGGGACAGCCTACGAGCAGTACTTC
CASSSPGTAYEQYF
>.|TRBV28|.|TRBJ1-1|10
TGTGCCAGCAGTTTGGGGAGAGCTTTCTTT
CASSLGRAFF
>few|TRBV7-7|TRBD2|TRBJ2-5|14
TGTGCCAGCAGCTTAGCGGGGGGGCAAGAGACCCAGTACTTC
CASSLAGGQETQYF
>.|TRBV20-1|.|TRBJ2-3|16
TGCAGTGCTAGAGATCAGGAAAGCGGCAGCACAGATACGCAGTATTTT
CSARDQESGSTDTQYF
>.|TRBV7-2|TRBD1|TRBJ1-4|15
TGTGCCAGCAGCCAGCGGACAGGGAGGGATGAAAAACTGTTTTTT
CASSQRTGRDEKLFF
>.|TRBV6-1|.|TRBJ2-1|15
TGTGCCAGCAGCTCCATACAGAGCTCCTACAATGAGCAGTTCTTC
CASSSIQSSYNEQFF
>.|TRBV28|.|TRBJ2-6|16
TGTGCCAGCCGGTATACCGGGTCCTCTGGGGCCAACGTCCTGACTTTC
CASRYTGSSGANVLTF
>few|TRBV7-2|.|TRBJ1-2|15
TGTGCCAGCAGCCCTAGCCGACGGTCCTTCTATGGCTACACCTTC
CASSPSRRSFYGYTF